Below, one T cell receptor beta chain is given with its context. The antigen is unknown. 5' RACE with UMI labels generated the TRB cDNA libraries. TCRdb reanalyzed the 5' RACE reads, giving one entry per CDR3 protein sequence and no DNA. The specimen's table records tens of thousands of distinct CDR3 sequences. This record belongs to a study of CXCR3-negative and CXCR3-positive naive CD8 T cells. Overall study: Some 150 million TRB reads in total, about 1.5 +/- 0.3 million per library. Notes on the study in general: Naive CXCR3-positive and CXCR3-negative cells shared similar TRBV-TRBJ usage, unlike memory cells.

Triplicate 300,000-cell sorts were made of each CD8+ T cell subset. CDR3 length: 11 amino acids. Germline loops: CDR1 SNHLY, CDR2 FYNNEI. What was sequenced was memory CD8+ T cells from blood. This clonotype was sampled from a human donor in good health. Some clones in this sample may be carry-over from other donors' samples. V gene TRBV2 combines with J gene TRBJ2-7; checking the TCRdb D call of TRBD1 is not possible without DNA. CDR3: CASSTGYEQYF. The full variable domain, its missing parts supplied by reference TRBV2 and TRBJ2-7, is EPEVTQTPSHQVTQMGQEVILRCVPISNHLYFYWYRQILGQKVEFLVSFYNNEISEKSEIFDDQFSVERPDGSNFTLKIRSTKLEDSAMYFCASSTGYEQYFGPGTRLTVT.